The sequence of this TCR beta chain was determined in a study of cytomegalovirus exposure and HLA in healthy donors. As for this clone: The antigen remains undetermined.

With 60 Vbeta and 13 Jbeta primers, the PCR was carried out. Sequenced by immunoSEQ multiplex PCR; TCRdb stores in-frame clones only, minus some. In the table there are 150,000 to 200,000 clones, approximately 80% of which are singletons. Overall study findings and caveats: Later analysis showed TCR association rates varying by HLA locus, highest for DRB1 and lowest for HLA-C. Rare TCR sequences predominated, though certain public TCRs were found in many donors. HLA restriction was apparent for most CMV-associated TCR beta chains in a later analysis. Reported performance of the classifier showed diagnosis of cytomegalovirus status with high specificity and sensitivity.

The CDR3 is 13 residues long. V dropped 3 bases and J dropped 3 bases, with 9 bases sitting between them. In germline, CDR1 is GTSNPN, CDR2 SVGIG (reference sequence). The TCR sequence derives from a boy younger than 10 in good health and CMV-seronegative. J is TRBJ2-4 and V is TRBV30; D is undetermined. The source material was PBMCs. The CDR3 DNA sequence: TGTGCCTGGAGGATTTCAGGCAAAAACATTCAGTACTTC. Translated, it gives CAWRISGKNIQYF.